This entry describes one T cell receptor (beta chain). The data were taken from a study of OX40 agonist ivuxolimab in advanced cancers. Study-level information: All patients had ivuxolimab intravenously every 2 weeks at 0.01 to 10 mg/kg. A history of anti-PD-1, anti-PD-L1 or anti-CTLA-4 therapy was acceptable, and more than 30% had some.

The CDR3 has 12 amino acids. The junction had 2 bases not matched to a gene; V was cut back by 10 bases and J by 3 bases. Germline lookup yields CDR1 SNHLY and CDR2 FYNNEI. The table came from immunoSEQ multiplex PCR; TCRdb's copy has only in-frame clones and leaves some out. The sample yields approximately 120,000 clones, 92% seen once. The source material was CD4+ or CD8+ T cells sorted from blood, sampled in a trial of the OX40 agonist ivuxolimab. The sequence was collected from an adult with an advanced solid tumor such as melanoma, head and neck, liver or kidney cancer. The chain employs TRBV2 and TRBJ2-3; 9 bases are a match to TRBD1. CDR3 DNA: TGTGCCATCGGACAGGGGACAGATACGCAGTATTTT. Protein product: CAIGQGTDTQYF. Combining the CDR3 with reference TRBV2 and TRBJ2-3 gives the whole variable domain EPEVTQTPSHQVTQMGQEVILRCVPISNHLYFYWYRQILGQKVEFLVSFYNNEISEKSEIFDDQFSVERPDGSNFTLKIRSTKLEDSAMYFCAIGQGTDTQYFGPGTRLTVL.